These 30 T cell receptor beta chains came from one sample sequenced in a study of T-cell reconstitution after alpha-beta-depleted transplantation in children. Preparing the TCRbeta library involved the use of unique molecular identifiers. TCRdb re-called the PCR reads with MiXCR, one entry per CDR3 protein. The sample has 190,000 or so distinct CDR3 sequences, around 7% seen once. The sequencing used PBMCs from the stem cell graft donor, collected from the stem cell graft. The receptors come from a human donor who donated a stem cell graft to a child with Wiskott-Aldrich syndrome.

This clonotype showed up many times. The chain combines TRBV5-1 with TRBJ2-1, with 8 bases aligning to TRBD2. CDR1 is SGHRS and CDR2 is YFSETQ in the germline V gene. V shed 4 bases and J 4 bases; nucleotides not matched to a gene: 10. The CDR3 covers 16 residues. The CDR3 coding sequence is TGCGCCAGCAGCCTAGACTATAGCGGGGCGTACAATGAGCAGTTCTTC. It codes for CASSLDYSGAYNEQFF. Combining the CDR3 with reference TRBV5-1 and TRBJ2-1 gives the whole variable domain KAGVTQTPRYLIKTRGQQVTLSCSPISGHRSVSWYQQTPGQGLQFLFEYFSETQRNKGNFPGRFSGRQFSNSRSEMNVSTLELGDSALYLCASSLDYSGAYNEQFFGPGTRLTVL.

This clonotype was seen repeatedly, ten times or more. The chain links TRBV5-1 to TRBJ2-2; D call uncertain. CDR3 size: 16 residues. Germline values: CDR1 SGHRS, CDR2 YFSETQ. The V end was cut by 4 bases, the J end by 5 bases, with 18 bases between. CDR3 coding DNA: TGCGCCAGCAGCCCTTATGAGCGTTCTAGGACCGGGGAGCTGTTTTTT. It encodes CASSPYERSRTGELFF. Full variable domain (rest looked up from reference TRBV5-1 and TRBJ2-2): KAGVTQTPRYLIKTRGQQVTLSCSPISGHRSVSWYQQTPGQGLQFLFEYFSETQRNKGNFPGRFSGRQFSNSRSEMNVSTLELGDSALYLCASSPYERSRTGELFFGEGSRLTVL.

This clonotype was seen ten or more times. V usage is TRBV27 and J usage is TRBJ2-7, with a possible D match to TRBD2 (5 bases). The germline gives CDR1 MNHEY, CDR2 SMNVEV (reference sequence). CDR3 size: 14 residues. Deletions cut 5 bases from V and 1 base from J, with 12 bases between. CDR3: CASSKTGFSYEQYF. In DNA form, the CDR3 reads TGTGCCAGCAGTAAAACGGGATTTTCCTACGAGCAGTACTTC.

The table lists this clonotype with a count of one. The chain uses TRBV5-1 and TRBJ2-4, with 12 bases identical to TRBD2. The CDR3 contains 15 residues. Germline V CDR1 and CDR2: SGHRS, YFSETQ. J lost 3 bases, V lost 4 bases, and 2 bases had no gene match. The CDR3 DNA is TGCGCCAGCAGCGCGACTAGCGGGGGCAAAAACATTCAGTACTTC. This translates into CASSATSGGKNIQYF.

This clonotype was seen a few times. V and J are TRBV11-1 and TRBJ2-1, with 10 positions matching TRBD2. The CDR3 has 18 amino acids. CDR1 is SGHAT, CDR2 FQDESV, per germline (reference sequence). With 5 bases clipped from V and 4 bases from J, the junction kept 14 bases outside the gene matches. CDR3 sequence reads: CASSPEVLAGGLYNEQFF. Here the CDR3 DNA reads TGTGCCAGCAGCCCAGAAGTTTTAGCGGGGGGCCTTTACAATGAGCAGTTCTTC. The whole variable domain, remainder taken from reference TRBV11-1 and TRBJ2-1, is EAEVAQSPRYKITEKSQAVAFWCDPISGHATLYWYRQILGQGPELLVQFQDESVVDDSQLPKDRFSAERLKGVDSTLKIQPAELGDSAMYLCASSPEVLAGGLYNEQFFGPGTRLTVL.

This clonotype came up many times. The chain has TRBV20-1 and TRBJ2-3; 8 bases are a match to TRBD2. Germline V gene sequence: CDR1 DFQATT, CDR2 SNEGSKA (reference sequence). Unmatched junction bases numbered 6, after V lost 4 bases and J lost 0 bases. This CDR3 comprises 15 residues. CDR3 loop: CSATRLAKSTDTQYF. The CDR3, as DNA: TGCAGTGCTACGAGACTAGCGAAGAGCACAGATACGCAGTATTTT.

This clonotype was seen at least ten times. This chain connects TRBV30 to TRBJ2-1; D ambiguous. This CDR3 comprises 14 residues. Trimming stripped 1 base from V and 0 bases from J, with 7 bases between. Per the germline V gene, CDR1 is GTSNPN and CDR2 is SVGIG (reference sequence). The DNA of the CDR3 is TGTGCCTGGAGTGGGGCAGTCTCCTACAATGAGCAGTTCTTC. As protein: CAWSGAVSYNEQFF.

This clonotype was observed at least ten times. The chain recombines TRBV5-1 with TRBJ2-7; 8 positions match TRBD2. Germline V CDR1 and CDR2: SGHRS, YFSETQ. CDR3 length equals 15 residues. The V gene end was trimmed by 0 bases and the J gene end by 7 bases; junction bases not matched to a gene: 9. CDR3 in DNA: TGCGCCAGCAGCTTGGACCCGGGAGGGCCTAAAGAGCAGTACTTC. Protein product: CASSLDPGGPKEQYF.

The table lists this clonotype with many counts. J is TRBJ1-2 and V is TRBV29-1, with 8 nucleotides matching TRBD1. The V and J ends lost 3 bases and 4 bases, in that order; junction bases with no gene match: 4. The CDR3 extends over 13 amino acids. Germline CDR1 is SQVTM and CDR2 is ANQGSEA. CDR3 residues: CSVDSGGSYGYTF. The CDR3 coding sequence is TGCAGCGTTGATTCAGGGGGCAGCTATGGCTACACCTTC.

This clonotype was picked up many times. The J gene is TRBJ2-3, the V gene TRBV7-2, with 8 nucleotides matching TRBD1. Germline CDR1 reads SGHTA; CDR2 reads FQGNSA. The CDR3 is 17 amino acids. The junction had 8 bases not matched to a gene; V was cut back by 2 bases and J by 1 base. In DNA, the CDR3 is TGTGCCAGCAGCTTAAAAGCCTCGACAGGGGGCACAGATACGCAGTATTTT. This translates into CASSLKASTGGTDTQYF.

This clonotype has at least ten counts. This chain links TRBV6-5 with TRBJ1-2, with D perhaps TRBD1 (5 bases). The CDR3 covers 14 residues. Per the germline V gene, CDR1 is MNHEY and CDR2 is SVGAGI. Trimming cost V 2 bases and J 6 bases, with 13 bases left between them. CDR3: CASSYLARADGYTF. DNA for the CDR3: TGTGCCAGCAGTTACCTGGCCAGGGCTGATGGCTACACCTTC.

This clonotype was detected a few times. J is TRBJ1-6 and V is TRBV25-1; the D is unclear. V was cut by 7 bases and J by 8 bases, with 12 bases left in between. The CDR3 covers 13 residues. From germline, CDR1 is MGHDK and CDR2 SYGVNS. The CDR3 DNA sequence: TGTGCCAGCAACCCCAGAAACGATTCACCCCTCCACTTT. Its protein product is CASNPRNDSPLHF.

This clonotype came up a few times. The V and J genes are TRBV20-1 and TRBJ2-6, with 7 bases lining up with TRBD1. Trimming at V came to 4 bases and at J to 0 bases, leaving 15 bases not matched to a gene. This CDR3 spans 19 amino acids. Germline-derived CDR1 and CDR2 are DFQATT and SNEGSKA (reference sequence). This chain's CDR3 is CSAMSTPGQLSSGANVLTF. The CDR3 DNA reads TGCAGTGCTATGTCTACTCCGGGACAGCTAAGCTCTGGGGCCAACGTCCTGACTTTC.

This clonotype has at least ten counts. In nucleotides, the CDR3 is TGTGCCAGCAGCCAAGTAAGGGGGACCGAGCAGTACTTC. Its protein is CASSQVRGTEQYF. The V and J genes are TRBV3-1 and TRBJ2-7, with D tentatively TRBD1 (6 bases). Germline V gene sequence: CDR1 LGHDT, CDR2 YNNKEL (reference sequence). The CDR3 loop spans 13 amino acids. Trimming left V 1 base short and J 6 bases short, with 10 bases between.

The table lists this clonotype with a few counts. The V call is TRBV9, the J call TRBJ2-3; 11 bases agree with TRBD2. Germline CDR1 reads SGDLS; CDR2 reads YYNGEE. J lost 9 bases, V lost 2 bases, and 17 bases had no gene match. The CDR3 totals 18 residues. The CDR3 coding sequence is TGTGCCAGCAGCGTTGGGCTAGCGGGGGGCGCAGGGAGAGGAACGCAGTATTTT. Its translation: CASSVGLAGGAGRGTQYF.

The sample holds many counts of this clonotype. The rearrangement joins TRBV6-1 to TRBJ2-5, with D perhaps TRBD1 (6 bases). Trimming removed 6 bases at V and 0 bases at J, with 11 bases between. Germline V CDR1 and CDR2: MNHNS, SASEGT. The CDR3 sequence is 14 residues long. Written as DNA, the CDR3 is TGTGCCAGCAGCCCAACAGGGAACCAAGAGACCCAGTACTTC. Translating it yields CASSPTGNQETQYF.

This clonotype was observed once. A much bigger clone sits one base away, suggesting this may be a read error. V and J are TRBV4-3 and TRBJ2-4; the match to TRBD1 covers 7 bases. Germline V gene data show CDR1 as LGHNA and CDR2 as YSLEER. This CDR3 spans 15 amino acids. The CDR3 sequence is CASSQESAGGNSQYF. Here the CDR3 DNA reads TGCGCCAGCAGCCAAGAGTCGGCAGGGGGAAACAGTCAGTACTTC.

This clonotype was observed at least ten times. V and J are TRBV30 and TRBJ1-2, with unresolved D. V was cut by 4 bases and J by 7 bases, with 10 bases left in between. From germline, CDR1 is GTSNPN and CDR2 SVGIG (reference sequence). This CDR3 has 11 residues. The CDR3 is CAWKEYGGYTF. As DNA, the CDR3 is TGTGCCTGGAAGGAGTACGGTGGCTACACCTTC.

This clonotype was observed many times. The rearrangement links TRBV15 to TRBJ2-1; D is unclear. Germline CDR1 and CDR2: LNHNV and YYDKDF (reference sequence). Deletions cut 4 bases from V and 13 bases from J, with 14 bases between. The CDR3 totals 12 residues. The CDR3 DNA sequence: TGTGCCACCAGCAACCCATTCCAATTCCAGTTCTTC. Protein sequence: CATSNPFQFQFF.

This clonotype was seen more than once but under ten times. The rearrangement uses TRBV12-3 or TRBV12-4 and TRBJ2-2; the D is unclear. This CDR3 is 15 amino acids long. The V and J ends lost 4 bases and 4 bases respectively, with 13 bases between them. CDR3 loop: CASSSRPWGTGELFF. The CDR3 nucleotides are TGTGCCAGCAGTTCTCGCCCGTGGGGCACCGGGGAGCTGTTTTTT.

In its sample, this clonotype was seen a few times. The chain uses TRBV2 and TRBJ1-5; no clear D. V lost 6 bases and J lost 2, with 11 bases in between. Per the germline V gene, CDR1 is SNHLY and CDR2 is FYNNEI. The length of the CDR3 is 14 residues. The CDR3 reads CASRAGIRNQPQHF. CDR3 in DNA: TGTGCCAGCAGAGCAGGAATCCGCAATCAGCCCCAGCATTTT.

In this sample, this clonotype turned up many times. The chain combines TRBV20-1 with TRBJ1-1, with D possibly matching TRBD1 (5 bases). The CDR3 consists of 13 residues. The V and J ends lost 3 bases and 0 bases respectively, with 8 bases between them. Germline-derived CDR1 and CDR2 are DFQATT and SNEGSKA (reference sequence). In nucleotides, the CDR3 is TGCAGTGCTAGTGGGGCCATGAACACTGAAGCTTTCTTT. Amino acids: CSASGAMNTEAFF.

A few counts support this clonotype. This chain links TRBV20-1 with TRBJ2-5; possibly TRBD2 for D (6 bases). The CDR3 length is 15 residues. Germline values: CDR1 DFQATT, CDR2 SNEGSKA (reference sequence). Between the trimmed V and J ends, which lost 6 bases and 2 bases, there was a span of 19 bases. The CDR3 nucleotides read TGCAGTGCCTTTATCCGGGGGAGACTTCAAGAGACCCAGTACTTC. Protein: CSAFIRGRLQETQYF.

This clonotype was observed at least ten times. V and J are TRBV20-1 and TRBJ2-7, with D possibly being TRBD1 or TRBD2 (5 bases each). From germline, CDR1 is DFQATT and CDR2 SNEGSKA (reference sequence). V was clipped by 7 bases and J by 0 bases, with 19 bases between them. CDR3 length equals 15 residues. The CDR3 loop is CSVTGRPGTSYEQYF. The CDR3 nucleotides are TGCAGTGTTACCGGTCGACCGGGGACCTCCTACGAGCAGTACTTC.

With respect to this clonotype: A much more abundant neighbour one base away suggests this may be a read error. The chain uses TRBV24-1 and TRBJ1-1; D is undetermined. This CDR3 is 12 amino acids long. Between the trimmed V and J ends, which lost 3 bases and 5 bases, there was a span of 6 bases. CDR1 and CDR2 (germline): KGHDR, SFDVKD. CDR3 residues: CATSDGWTEAFF. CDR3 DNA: TGTGCCACCAGTGATGGGTGGACTGAAGCTTTCTTT.

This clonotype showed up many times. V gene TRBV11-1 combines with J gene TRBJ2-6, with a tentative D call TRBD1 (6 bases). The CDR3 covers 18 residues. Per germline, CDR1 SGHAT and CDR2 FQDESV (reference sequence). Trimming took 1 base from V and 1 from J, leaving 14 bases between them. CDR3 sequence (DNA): TGTGCCAGCAGCTTAGTACAGGGAATCGGATCTGGGGCCAACGTCCTGACTTTC. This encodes CASSLVQGIGSGANVLTF.

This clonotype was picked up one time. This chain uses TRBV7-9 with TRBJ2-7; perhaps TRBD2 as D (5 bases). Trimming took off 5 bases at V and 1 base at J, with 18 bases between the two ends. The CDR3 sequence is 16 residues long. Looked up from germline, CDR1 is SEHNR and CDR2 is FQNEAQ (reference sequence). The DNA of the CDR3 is TGTGCCAGCAGCCCCATACGGTCGGGAACTTCCTACGAGCAGTACTTC. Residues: CASSPIRSGTSYEQYF. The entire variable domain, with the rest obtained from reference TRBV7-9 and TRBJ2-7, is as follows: DTGVSQNPRHKITKRGQNVTFRCDPISEHNRLYWYRQTLGQGPEFLTYFQNEAQLEKSRLLSDRFSAERPKGSFSTLEIQRTEQGDSAMYLCASSPIRSGTSYEQYFGPGTRLTVT.

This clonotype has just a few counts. The CDR3 DNA reads as TGTGCCAGCAGGCCGGAGAGCGGGGGGCCAACCGGGGAGCTGTTTTTT. Protein: CASRPESGGPTGELFF. The chain has TRBV12-3 or TRBV12-4 and TRBJ2-2; 9 positions match TRBD2. The CDR3 is 16 amino acids. V dropped 6 bases and J dropped 5; count of bases not matched to a gene: 10.

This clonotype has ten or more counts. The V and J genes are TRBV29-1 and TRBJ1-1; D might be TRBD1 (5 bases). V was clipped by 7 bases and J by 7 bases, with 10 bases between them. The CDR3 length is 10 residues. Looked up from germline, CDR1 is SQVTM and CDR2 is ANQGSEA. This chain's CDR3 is CSARQFEAFF. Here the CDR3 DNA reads TGCAGCGCCCGACAGTTTGAAGCTTTCTTT.

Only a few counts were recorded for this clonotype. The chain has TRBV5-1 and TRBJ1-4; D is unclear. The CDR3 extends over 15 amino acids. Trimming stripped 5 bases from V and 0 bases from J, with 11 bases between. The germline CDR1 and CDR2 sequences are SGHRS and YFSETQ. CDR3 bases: TGCGCCAGCAGTCATCGACTGACAACTAATGAAAAACTGTTTTTT. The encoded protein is CASSHRLTTNEKLFF.